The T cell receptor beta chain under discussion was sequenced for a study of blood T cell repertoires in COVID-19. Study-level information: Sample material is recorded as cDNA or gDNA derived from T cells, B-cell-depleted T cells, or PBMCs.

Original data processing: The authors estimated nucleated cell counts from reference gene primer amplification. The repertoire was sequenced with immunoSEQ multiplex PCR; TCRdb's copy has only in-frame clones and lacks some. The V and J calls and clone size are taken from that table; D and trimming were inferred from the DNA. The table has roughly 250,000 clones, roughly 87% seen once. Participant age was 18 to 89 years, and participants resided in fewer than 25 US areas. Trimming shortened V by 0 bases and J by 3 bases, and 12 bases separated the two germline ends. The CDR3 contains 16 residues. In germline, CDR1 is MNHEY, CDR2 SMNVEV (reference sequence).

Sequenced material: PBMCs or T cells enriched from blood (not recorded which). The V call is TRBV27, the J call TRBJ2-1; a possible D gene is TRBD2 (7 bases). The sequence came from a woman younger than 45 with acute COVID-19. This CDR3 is CASSLSGGALYNEQFF. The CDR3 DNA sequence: TGTGCCAGCAGTTTATCTGGGGGGGCCCTCTACAATGAGCAGTTCTTC.